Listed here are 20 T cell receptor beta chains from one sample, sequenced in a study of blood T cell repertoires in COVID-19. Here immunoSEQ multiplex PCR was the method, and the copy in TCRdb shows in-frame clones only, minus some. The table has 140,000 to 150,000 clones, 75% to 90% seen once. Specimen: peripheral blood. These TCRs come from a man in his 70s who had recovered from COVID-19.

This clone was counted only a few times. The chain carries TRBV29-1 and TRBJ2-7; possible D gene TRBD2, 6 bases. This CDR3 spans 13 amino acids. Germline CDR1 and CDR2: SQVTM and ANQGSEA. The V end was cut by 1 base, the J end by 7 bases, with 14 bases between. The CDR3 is CSVEGQVAGEQYF. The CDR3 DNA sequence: TGCAGCGTTGAAGGGCAGGTGGCGGGGGAGCAGTACTTC.

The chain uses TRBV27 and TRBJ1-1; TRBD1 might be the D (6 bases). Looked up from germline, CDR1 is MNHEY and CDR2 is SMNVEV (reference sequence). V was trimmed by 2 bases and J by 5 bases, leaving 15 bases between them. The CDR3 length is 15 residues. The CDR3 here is CASSLNWGRGTEAFF. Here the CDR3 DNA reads TGTGCCAGCAGTTTAAACTGGGGGCGCGGGACTGAAGCTTTCTTT.

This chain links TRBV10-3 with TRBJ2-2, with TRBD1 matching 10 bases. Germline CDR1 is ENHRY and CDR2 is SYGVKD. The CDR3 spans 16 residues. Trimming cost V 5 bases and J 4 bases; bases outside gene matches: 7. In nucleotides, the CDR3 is TGTGCCATCAGTACAGACAGGGGGCCAGGCACCGGGGAGCTGTTTTTT. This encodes CAISTDRGPGTGELFF.

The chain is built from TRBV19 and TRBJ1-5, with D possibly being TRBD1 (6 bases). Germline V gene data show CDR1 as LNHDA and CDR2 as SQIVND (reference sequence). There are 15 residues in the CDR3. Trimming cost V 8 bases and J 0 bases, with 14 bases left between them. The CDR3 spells CASGRDIYSNQPQHF. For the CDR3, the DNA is TGTGCCAGTGGACGGGACATTTATAGCAATCAGCCCCAGCATTTT. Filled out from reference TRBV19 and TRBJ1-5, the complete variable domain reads DGGITQSPKYLFRKEGQNVTLSCEQNLNHDAMYWYRQDPGQGLRLIYYSQIVNDFQKGDIAEGYSVSREKKESFPLTVTSAQKNPTAFYLCASGRDIYSNQPQHFGDGTRLSIL.

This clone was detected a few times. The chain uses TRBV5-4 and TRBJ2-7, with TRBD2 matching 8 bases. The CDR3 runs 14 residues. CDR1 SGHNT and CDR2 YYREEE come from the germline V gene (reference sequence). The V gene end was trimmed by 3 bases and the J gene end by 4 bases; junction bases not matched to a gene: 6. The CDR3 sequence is CASSSSGSAYEQYF. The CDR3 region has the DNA TGTGCCAGCAGCTCCAGCGGGAGTGCGTACGAGCAGTACTTC.

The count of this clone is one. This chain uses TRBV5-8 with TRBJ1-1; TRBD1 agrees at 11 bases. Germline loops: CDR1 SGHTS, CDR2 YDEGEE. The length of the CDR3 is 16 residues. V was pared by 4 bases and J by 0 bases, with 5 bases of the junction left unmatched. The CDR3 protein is CASSPGQGVLNTEAFF. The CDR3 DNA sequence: TGTGCCAGCAGCCCGGGACAGGGGGTCCTGAACACTGAAGCTTTCTTT.

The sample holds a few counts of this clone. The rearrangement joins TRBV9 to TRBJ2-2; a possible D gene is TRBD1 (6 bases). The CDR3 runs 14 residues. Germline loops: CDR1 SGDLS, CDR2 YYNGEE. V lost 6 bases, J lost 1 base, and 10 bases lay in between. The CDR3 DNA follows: TGTGCCAGCACTACGACAGGGAACACCGGGGAGCTGTTTTTT. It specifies CASTTTGNTGELFF.

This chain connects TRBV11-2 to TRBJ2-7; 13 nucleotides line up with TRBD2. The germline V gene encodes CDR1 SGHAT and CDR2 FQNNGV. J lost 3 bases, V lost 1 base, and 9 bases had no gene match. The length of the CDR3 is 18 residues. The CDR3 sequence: CASSLGGLAGRWGYEQYF. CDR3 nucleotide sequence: TGTGCCAGCAGCTTAGGGGGACTAGCGGGACGTTGGGGCTACGAGCAGTACTTC.

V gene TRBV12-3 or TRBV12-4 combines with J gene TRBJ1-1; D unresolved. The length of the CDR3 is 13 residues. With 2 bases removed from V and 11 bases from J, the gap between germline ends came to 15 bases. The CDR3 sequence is CASSLSLRGDAFF. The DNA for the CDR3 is TGTGCCAGCAGTTTATCCCTCCGGGGTGATGCTTTCTTT.

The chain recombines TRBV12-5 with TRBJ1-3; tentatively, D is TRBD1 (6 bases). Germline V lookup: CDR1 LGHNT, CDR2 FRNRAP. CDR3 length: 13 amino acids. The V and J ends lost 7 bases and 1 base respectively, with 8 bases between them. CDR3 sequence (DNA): TGTGCTAGTGCCACAGGGTCTGGAAACACCATATATTTT. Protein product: CASATGSGNTIYF.

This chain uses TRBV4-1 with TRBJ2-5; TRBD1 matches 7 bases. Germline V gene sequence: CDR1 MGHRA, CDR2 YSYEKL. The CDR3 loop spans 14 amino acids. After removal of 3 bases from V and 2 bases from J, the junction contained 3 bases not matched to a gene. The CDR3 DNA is TGCGCCAGCAGCCAGTGGGGACAGCAAGAGACCCAGTACTTC. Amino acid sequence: CASSQWGQQETQYF.

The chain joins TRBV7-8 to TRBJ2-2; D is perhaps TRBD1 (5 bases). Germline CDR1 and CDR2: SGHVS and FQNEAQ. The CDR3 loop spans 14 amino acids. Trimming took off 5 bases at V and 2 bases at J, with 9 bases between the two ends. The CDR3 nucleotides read TGTGCCAGCAGCCGCGACAGTAACACCGGGGAGCTGTTTTTT. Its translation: CASSRDSNTGELFF.

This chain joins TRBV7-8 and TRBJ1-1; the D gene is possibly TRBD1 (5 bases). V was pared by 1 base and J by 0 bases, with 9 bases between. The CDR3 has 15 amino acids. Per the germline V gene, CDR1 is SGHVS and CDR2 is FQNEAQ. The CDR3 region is CASSLGPGLNTEAFF. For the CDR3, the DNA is TGTGCCAGCAGCTTAGGCCCAGGGTTGAACACTGAAGCTTTCTTT.

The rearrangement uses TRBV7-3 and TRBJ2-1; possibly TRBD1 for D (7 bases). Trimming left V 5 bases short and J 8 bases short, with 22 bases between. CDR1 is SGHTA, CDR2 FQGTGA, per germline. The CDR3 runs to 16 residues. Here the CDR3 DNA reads TGTGCCAGCAGCGAAGGAGGGAAAGGTCAGGGGGATGAGCAGTTCTTC. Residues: CASSEGGKGQGDEQFF.

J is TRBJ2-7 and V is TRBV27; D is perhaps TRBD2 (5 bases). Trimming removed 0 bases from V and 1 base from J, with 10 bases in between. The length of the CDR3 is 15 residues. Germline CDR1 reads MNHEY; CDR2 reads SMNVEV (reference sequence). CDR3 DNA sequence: TGTGCCAGCAGTTTATCGAGAGCGGCTTCCTACGAGCAGTACTTC. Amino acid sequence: CASSLSRAASYEQYF.

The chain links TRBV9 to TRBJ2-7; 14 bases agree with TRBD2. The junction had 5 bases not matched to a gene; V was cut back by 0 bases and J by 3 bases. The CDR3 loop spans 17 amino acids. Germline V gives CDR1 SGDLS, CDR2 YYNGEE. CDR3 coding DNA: TGTGCCAGCAGCGTAGCCGACGGACTAGCGGGAGGCTACGAGCAGTACTTC. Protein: CASSVADGLAGGYEQYF.

The CDR3 is CASRKSGTDNNEQFF. As DNA, the CDR3 is TGTGCCAGCAGAAAGTCCGGGACAGATAACAATGAGCAGTTCTTC. The chain carries TRBV27 and TRBJ2-1, with 7 bases lining up with TRBD1. After removal of 6 bases from V and 5 bases from J, the junction contained 10 bases not matched to a gene. CDR3 size: 15 residues. CDR1 MNHEY and CDR2 SMNVEV come from the germline V gene (reference sequence).

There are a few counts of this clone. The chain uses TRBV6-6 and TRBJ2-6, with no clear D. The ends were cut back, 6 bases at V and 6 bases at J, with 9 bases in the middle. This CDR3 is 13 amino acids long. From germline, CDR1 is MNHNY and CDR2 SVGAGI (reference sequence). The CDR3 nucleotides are TGTGCCAGCAGAGAGAATGAGGCCAACGTCCTGACTTTC. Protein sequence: CASRENEANVLTF.

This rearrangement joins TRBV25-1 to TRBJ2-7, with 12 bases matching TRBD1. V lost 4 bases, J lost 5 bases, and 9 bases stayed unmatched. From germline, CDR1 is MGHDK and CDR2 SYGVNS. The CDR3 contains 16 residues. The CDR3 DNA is TGTGCCAGCAGTGCTCCGCCGGGACAGGGGGCCCACGAGCAGTACTTC. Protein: CASSAPPGQGAHEQYF.

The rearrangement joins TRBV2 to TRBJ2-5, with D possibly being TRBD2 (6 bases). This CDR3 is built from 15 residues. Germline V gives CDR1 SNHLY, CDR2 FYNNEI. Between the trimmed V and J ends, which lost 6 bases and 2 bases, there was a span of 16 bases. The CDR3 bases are TGTGCCAGCAGGCTGTTCCCGGGAGCTCAAGAGACCCAGTACTTC. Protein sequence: CASRLFPGAQETQYF. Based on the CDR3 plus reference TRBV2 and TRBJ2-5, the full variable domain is EPEVTQTPSHQVTQMGQEVILRCVPISNHLYFYWYRQILGQKVEFLVSFYNNEISEKSEIFDDQFSVERPDGSNFTLKIRSTKLEDSAMYFCASRLFPGAQETQYFGPGTRLLVL.